This T cell receptor (beta chain) was captured by sequencing in a study of human thymus T cells. This CDR3 region has 16 residues. In germline, CDR1 is LNHDA, CDR2 SQIVND (reference sequence). J was trimmed by 8 bases and V by 0 bases; bases with no gene match: 11. Thymic samples were excised during corrective heart operations. Sequencing used immunoSEQ multiplex PCR; TCRdb keeps in-frame clones, though not all of them. The data show about 120,000 clones, with around 94% seen just once and around 0.025% held by the top ten. The sequenced sample consisted of thymus tissue. This sequence joins TRBV19 and TRBJ1-2; 8 bases agree with TRBD1. This TCR derives from a boy in the first two years of life with a congenital heart defect but otherwise immunologically healthy. CDR3 in DNA: TGTGCCAGTAGTATAGAACAGGGGGGATCCGCGATGGGCTACACCTTC. Amino acid sequence: CASSIEQGGSAMGYTF.